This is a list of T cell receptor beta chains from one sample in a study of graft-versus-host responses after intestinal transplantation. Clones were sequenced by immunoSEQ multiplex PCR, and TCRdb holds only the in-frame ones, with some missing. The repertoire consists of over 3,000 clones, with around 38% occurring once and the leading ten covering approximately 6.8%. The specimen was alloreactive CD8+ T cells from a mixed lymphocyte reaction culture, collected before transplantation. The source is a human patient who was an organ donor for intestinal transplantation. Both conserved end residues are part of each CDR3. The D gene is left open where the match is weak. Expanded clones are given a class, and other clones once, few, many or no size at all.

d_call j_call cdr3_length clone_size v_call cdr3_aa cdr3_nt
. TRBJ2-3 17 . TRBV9 CASSVAPRERSTDTQYF TGTGCCAGCAGCGTAGCCCCCAGGGAAAGAAGCACAGATACGCAGTATTTT
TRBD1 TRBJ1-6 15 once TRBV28 CASMGGDRGSSPLHF TGTGCCAGCATGGGAGGCGACAGGGGCAGTTCACCCCTCCACTTT
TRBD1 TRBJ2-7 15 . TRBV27 CASSSTGTGFHEQYF TGTGCCAGCAGTTCGACCGGGACAGGGTTCCACGAGCAGTACTTC
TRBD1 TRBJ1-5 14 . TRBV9 CASSDRGDDQPQHF TGTGCCAGCAGCGACAGGGGGGATGATCAGCCCCAGCATTTT
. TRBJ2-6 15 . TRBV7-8 CASSLDLSGANVLTF TGTGCCAGCAGCTTAGATCTCTCTGGGGCCAACGTCCTGACTTTC
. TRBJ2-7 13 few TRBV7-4 CAFLKRASYEQYF TGTGCCTTTTTAAAGCGGGCGTCCTACGAGCAGTACTTC
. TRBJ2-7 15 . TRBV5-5 CASSLWVARSYEQYF TGTGCCAGCAGCCTCTGGGTTGCTAGGAGCTACGAGCAGTACTTC
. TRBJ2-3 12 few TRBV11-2 CASSPSLLSQYF TGTGCCAGCAGCCCTTCCCTCCTGTCGCAGTATTTT
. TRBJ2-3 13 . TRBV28 CASSYRFGDTQYF TGTGCCAGCAGTTATAGATTCGGAGATACGCAGTATTTT
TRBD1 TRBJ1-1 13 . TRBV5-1 CASSWTGDTEAFF TGCGCCAGCAGCTGGACAGGGGACACTGAAGCTTTCTTT
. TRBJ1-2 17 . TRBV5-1 CASSLALAGENIGGYTF TGCGCCAGCAGCTTGGCCTTGGCAGGGGAGAATATCGGTGGCTACACCTTC
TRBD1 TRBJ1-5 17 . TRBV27 CASNPTGGAHGNQPQHF TGTGCCAGCAATCCGACAGGGGGCGCGCATGGCAATCAGCCCCAGCATTTT
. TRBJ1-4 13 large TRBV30 CAWSPYAGRSLFF TGTGCCTGGAGCCCTTACGCGGGACGGTCGCTGTTTTTT
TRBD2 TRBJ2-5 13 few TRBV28 CASRLAGDETQYF TGTGCCAGCAGGCTAGCGGGAGATGAGACCCAGTACTTC
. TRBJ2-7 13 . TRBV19 CASSIYGRREQYF TGTGCCAGTAGTATATACGGGAGACGGGAGCAGTACTTC